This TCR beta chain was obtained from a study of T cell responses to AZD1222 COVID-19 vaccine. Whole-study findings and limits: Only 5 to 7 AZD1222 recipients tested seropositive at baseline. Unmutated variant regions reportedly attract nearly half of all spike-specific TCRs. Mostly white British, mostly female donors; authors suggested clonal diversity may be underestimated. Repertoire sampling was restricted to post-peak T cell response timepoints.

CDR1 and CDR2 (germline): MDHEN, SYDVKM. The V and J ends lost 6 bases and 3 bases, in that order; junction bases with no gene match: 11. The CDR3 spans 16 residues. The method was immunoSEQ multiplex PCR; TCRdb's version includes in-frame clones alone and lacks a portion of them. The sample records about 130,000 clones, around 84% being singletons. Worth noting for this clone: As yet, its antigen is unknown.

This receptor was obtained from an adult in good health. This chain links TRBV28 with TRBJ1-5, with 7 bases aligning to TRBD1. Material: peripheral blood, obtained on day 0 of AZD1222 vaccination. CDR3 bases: TGTGCCAGCAGAAGGACAGGCAAGGGTAACAATCAGCCCCAGCATTTT. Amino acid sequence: CASRRTGKGNNQPQHF.